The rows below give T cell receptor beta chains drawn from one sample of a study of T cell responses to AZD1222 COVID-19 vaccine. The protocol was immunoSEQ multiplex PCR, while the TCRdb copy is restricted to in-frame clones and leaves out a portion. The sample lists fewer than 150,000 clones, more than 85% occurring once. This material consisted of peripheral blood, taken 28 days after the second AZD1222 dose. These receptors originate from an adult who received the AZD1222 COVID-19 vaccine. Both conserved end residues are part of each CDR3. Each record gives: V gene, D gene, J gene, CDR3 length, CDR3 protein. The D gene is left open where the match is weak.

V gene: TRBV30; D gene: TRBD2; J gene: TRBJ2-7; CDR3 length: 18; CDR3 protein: CAWSPPPLSGGSSYEQYF
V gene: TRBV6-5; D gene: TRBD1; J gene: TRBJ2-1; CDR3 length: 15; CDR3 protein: CASKSTGGSYNEQFF
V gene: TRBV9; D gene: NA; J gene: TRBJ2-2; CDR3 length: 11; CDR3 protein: CASAAPGELFF
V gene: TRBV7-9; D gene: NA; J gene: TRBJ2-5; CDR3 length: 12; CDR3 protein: CASSLGDVTQYF
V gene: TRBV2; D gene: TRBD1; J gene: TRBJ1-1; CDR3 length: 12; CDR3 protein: CASSGTGTRAFF
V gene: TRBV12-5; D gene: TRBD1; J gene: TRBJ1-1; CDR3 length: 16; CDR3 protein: CASGQGQGGFNTEAFF
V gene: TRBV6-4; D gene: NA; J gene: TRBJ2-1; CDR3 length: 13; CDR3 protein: CASSLEQGYEQFF
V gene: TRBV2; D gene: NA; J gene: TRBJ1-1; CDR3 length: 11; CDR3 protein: CASTRLTEAFF
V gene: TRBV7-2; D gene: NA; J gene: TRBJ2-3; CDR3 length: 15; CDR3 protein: CASTASGRGTDTQYF
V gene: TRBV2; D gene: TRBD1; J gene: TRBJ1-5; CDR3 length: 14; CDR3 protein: CASRTGASNQPQHF
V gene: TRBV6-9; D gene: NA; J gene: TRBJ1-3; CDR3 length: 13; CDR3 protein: CASSYRSGNTIYF
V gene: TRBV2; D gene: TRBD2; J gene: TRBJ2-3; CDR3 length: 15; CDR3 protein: CASSTRSGAPDTQYF
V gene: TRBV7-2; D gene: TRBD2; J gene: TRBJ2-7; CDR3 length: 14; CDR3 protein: CASSYGGDAYEQYF
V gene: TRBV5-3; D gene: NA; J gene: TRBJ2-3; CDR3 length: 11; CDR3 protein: CASHRALLQYF
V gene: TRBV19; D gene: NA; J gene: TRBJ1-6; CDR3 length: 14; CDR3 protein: CASSPHRLESPLHF
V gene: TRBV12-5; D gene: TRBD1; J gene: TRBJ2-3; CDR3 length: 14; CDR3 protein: CASGEWTGADTQYF
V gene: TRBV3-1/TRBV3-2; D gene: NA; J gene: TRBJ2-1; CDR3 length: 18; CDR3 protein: CASSQLLVSRNSYNEQFF
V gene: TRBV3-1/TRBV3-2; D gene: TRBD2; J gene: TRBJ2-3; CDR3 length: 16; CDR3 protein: CASSQRLAGATDTQYF
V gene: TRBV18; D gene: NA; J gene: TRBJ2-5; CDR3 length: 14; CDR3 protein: CASSLRDLKETQYF
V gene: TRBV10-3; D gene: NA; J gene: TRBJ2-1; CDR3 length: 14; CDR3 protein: CAISESGGNNEQFF
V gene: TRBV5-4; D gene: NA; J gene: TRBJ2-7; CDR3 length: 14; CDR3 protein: CASSSIRTAGEQYF
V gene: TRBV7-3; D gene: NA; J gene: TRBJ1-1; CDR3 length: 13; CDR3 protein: CASSQQLNTEAFF
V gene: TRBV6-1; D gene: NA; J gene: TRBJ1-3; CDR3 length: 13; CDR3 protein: CASSEEEGNTIYF
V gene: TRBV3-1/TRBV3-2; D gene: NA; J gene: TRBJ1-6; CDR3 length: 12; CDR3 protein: CASSGETLRPHF
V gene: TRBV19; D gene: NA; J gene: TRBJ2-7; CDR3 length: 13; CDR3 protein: CASSRAGNYEQYF
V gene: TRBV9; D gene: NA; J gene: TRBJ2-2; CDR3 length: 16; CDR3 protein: CASKGRDSSGTGELFF
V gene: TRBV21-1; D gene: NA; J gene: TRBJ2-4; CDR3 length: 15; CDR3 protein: CASSKGGGPKNIQYF
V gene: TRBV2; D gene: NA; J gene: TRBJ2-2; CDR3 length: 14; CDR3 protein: CASSVGGNTGELFF
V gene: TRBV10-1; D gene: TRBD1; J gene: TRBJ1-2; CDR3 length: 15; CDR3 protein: CASAGRQGFYYGYTF
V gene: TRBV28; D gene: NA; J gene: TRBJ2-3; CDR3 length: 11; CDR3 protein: CASSYEYTQYF
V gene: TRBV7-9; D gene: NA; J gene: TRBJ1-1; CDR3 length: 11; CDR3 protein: CASSLVGQAFF
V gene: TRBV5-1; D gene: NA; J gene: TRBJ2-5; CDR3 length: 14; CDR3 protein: CASSRLWGEETQYF
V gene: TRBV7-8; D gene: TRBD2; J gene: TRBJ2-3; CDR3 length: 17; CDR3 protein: CASSSLAGSSSTDTQYF
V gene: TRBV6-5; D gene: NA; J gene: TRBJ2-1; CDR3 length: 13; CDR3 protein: CASSYPGRNEQFF
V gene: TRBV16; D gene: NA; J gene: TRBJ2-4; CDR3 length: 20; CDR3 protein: CASSQSWGFPETSAKNIQYF
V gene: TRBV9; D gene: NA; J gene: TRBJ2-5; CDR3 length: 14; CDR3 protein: CASSIGGPQETQYF
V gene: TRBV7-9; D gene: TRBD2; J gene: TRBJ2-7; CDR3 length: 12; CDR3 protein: CASSSRTSRHIF
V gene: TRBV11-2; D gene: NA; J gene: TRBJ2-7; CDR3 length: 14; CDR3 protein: CASRYHRAPYEQYF
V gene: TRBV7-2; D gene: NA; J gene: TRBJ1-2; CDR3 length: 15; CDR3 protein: CASSYQGLQGYGYTF
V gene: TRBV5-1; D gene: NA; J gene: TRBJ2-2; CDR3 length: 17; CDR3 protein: CASSFKTGSANTGELFF
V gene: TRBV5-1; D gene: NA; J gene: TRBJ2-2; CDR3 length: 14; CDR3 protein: CAGQSGPADGELFF
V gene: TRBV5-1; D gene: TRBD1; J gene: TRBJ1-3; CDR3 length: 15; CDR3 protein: CASSLAGDSGNTIYF
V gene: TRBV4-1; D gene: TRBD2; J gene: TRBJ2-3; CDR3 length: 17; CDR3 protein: CASSPRTSGASTDTQYF
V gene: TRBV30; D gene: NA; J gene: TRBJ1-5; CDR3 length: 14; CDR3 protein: CAWSKNTGQQPQHF